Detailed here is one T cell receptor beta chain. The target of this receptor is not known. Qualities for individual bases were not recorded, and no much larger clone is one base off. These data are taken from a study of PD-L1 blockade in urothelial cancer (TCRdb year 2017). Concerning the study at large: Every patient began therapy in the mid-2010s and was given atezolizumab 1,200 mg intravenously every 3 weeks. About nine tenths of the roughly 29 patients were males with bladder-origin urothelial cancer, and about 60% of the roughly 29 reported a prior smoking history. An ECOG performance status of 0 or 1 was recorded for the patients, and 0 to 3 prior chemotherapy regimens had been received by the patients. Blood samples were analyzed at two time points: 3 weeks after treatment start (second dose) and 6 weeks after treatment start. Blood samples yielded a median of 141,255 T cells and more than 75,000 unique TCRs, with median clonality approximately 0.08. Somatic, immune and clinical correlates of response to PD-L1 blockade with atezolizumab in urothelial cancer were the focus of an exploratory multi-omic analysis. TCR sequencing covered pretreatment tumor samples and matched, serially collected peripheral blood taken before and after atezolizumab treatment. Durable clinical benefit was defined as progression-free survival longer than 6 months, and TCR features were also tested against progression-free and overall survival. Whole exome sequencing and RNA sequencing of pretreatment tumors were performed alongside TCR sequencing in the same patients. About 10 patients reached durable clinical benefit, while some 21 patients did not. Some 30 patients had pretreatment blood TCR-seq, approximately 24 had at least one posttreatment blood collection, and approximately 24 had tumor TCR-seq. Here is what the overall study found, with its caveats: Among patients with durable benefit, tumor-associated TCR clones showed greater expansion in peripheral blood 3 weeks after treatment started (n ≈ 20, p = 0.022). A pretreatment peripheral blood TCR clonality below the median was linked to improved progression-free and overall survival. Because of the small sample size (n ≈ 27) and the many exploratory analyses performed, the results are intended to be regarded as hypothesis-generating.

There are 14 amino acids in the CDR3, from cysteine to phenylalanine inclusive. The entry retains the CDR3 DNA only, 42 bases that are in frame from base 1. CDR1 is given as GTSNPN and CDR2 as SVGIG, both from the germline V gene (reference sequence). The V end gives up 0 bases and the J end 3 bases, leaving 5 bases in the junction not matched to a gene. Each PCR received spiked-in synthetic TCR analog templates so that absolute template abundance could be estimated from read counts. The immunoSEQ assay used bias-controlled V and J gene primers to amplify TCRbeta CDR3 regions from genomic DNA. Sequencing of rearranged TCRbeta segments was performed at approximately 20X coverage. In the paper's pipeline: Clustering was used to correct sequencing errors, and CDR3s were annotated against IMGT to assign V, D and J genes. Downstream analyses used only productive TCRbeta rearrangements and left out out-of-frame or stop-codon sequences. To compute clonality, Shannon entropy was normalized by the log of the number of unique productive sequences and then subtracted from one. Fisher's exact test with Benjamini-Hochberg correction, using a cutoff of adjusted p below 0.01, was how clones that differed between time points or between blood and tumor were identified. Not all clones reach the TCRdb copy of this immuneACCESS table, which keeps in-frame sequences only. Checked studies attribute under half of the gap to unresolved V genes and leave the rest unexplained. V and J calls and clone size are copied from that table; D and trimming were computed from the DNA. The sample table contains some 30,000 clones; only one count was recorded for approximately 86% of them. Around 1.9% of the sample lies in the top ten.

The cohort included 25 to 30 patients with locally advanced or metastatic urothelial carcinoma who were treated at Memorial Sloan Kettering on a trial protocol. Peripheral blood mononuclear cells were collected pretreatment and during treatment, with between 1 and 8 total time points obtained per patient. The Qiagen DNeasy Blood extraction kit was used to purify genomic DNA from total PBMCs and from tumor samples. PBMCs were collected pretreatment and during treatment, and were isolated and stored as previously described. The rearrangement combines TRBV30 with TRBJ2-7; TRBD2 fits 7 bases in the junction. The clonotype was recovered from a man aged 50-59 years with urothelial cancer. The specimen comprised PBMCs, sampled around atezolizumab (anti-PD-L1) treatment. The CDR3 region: CAWSVSGRNYEQYF. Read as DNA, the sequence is TGTGCCTGGAGTGTATCCGGGAGGAACTACGAGCAGTACTTC.